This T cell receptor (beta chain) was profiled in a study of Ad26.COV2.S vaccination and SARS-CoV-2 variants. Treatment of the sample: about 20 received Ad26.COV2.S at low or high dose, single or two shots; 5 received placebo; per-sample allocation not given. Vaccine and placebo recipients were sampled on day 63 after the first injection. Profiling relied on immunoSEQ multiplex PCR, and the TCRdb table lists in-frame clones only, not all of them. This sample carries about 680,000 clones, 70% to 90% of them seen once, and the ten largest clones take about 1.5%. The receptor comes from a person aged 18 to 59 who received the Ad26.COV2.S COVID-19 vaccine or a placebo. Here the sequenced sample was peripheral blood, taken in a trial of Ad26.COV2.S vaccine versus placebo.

The CDR3 DNA reads as TGTGCCGGCTCTGGGACAGGGGACCATGAGCAGTTCTTC. Encoded protein: CAGSGTGDHEQFF. This chain uses TRBV25-1 with TRBJ2-1, with TRBD1 matching over 10 bases. With V trimmed by 11 bases and J by 8 bases, 9 bases remained unmatched. The germline V gene has CDR1 MGHDK and CDR2 SYGVNS. This CDR3 is built from 13 residues. The full variable domain, completed using reference TRBV25-1 and TRBJ2-1, is EADIYQTPRYLVIGTGKKITLECSQTMGHDKMYWYQQDPGMELHLIHYSYGVNSTEKGDLSSESTVSRIRTEHFPLTLESARPSHTSQYLCAGSGTGDHEQFFGPGTRLTVL.